The clone carrying this T cell receptor beta chain has at least ten counts. The antigen is unknown. TCRdb analysed the 5' RACE reads with MiXCR anew, one entry per CDR3 protein. This sample yields under 550,000 distinct CDR3 sequences, of which over 15% are seen a single time; about 22% belongs to the top ten. The germline gives CDR1 MGHRA, CDR2 YSYEKL. CDR3 length: 13 amino acids. Trimming stripped 0 bases from V and 10 bases from J, with 12 bases between. This entry comes from a study of T-cell memory formation after mild COVID-19. Across the study: TCR clustering was largely donor specific. General study points: For second-wave clones that peaked at day 37, SARS-CoV-2 specificity went unverified. Contracting clones, day 15 to 85, had balanced CD4/CD8, and later expanders favored CD4+.

V and J are TRBV4-1 and TRBJ1-2; D is possibly TRBD1 (5 bases). The TCR was taken from a man between 18 and 35 years old who had mild COVID-19 (a few samples of this study predate the infection). Cell type and time point are not known. The sample comprised PBMCs or a T cell subset sorted from them (not recorded which). The CDR3 loop is CASSQDGGAAYTF. In DNA, the CDR3 is TGCGCCAGCAGCCAAGACGGGGGAGCGGCCTACACCTTC.